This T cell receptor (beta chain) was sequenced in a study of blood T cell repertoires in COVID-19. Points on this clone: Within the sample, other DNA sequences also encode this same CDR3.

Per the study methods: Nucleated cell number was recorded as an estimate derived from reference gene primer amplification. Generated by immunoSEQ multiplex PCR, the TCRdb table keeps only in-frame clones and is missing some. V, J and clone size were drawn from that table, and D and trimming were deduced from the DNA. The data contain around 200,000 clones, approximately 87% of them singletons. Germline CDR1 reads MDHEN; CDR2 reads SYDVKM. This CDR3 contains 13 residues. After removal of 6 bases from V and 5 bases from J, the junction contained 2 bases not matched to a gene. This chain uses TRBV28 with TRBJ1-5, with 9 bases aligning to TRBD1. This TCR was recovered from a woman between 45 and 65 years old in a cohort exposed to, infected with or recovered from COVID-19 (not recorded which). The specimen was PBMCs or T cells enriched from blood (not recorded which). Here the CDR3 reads CASRRQGDQPQHF. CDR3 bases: TGTGCCAGCAGGCGACAGGGGGATCAGCCCCAGCATTTT.